Shown below are 26 T cell receptor beta chains from a single sample sequenced in a study of T cells in women clearing cervical HPV infection. Only in-frame clones appear in the TCRdb table, and some are missing; sequencing was by immunoSEQ multiplex PCR. In total, the table holds tens of thousands of clones. The sample taken for sequencing was blood buffy coat. Receptors originate from a woman aged 18 to 75 with a cervical HPV16 infection that either progressed to CIN3+ or cleared (not recorded which).

This clone is called medium-sized based on its frequency. The read ends 3 residues early relative to the CDR3; the germline J gene fills the gap. This rearrangement joins TRBV29-1 to TRBJ2-2; no definite D call. The length of the CDR3 is 14 residues. Germline loops: CDR1 SQVTM, CDR2 ANQGSEA. Trimming took off 4 bases at V and 4 bases at J, with 13 bases between the two ends. The part of the CDR3 DNA that was read is TGCAGCGTTGCGACTGTTGCGAGCACCGGGGAG. Amino acid sequence: CSVATVASTGE. The complete CDR3 reads CSVATVASTGELFF.

As for this clone: The missing CDR3 end, 3 residues past where the read stops, is filled in from the germline J gene. The genes are TRBV5-1 and TRBJ1-2, with D maybe TRBD1 (5 bases). There are 14 residues in the CDR3. Per the germline V gene, CDR1 is SGHRS and CDR2 is YFSETQ. Incomplete CDR3 DNA: TGCGCCAGCAGCATCGACAGCCCTAAGGGGGGC. It encodes CASSIDSPKGG. The full CDR3 sequence reads CASSIDSPKGGYTF.

Comments on this clone: The read ends 3 residues shy of where the CDR3 ends; the end is completed using the germline J gene. The chain combines TRBV19 with TRBJ1-5, with a tentative D call TRBD1 (5 bases). In germline, CDR1 is LNHDA, CDR2 SQIVND (reference sequence). This CDR3 has 13 amino acids. Trimming took off 1 base at V and 6 bases at J, with 7 bases between the two ends. CDR3: CASSIVGAQPQHF. The CDR3 DNA, read in part, is TGTGCCAGTAGTATAGTTGGGGCTCAGCCC. Filled out from reference TRBV19 and TRBJ1-5, the complete variable domain reads DGGITQSPKYLFRKEGQNVTLSCEQNLNHDAMYWYRQDPGQGLRLIYYSQIVNDFQKGDIAEGYSVSREKKESFPLTVTSAQKNPTAFYLCASSIVGAQPQHFGDGTRLSIL.

With respect to this clone: The read finishes 3 residues shy of the CDR3 end, and the germline J gene is used to complete it. This chain links TRBV11-2 with TRBJ2-6; D gene ambiguous. CDR3 length equals 15 residues. Deletions cut 1 base from V and 0 bases from J, with 4 bases between. CDR1 is SGHAT and CDR2 is FQNNGV in the germline V gene. Partial CDR3 DNA: TGTGCCAGCAGCTTAGGACACTCTGGGGCCAACGTC. Its protein product is CASSLGHSGANV. From start to end, the CDR3 is CASSLGHSGANVLTF.

Concerning this clone: From the germline J gene comes the end of the CDR3, since the read stops 3 residues before it. The gene calls are TRBV18 and TRBJ2-1, with D tentatively TRBD2 (6 bases). The CDR3 runs 12 residues. CDR1 is KGHSH and CDR2 is LQKENI in the germline V gene. V was shortened by 2 bases and J by 9 bases, with 8 bases between the two germline ends. The CDR3 region is CASSPGGVEQFF. The sequenced part of the CDR3 DNA is TGTGCCAGCTCACCAGGAGGGGTTGAG. Supplemented by reference TRBV18 and TRBJ2-1, the full variable domain reads NAGVMQNPRHLVRRRGQEARLRCSPMKGHSHVYWYRQLPEEGLKFMVYLQKENIIDESGMPKERFSAEFPKEGPSILRIQQVVRGDSAAYFCASSPGGVEQFFGPGTRLTVL.

Of note for this clone: The CDR3 goes on 3 residues after the read ends, and that part is filled in from the germline J gene. J is TRBJ2-1 and V is TRBV5-1; a possible D gene is TRBD1 (6 bases). Germline V gives CDR1 SGHRS, CDR2 YFSETQ. The length of the CDR3 is 14 residues. V lost 4 bases and J 4 bases, leaving 12 bases between the germline ends. The sequenced CDR3 bases are TGCGCCAGCAGCGTGGGGGCACAATACAATGAG. As protein: CASSVGAQYNE. The full CDR3 sequence reads CASSVGAQYNEQFF. Full variable domain (rest looked up from reference TRBV5-1 and TRBJ2-1): KAGVTQTPRYLIKTRGQQVTLSCSPISGHRSVSWYQQTPGQGLQFLFEYFSETQRNKGNFPGRFSGRQFSNSRSEMNVSTLELGDSALYLCASSVGAQYNEQFFGPGTRLTVL.

Remarks on this clone: The read terminates 3 residues ahead of where the CDR3 ends, so the germline J gene completes it. This chain connects TRBV7-2 to TRBJ2-5, with 7 bases fitting TRBD2. CDR3 length: 14 amino acids. V gave up 5 bases and J gave up 5 bases; unmatched junction bases: 8. The germline V gene encodes CDR1 SGHTA and CDR2 FQGNSA. The part of the CDR3 DNA that was read is TGTGCCAGCAGCCTCCGGCGGGGAGGGGAGACC. As protein: CASSLRRGGET. The whole CDR3 sequence reads CASSLRRGGETQYF.

Turning to this clone: The DNA ends 3 residues before the CDR3 does, and the rest of the CDR3 is filled in from the germline J gene. The chain links TRBV2 to TRBJ2-3; D assignment may be TRBD1 or TRBD2 (5 bases each). Germline V gene lookup returns CDR1 SNHLY and CDR2 FYNNEI. Trimming pared 3 bases from V and 0 bases from J, leaving 10 bases between. The CDR3 runs to 15 residues. The part of the CDR3 DNA that was read is TGTGCCAGCAGTGACGAGGGGATAAGCACAGATACG. The encoded protein is CASSDEGISTDT. The full CDR3 protein reads CASSDEGISTDTQYF.

About this clone: The read ends 3 residues before the CDR3 terminus; that terminus is restored from the germline J gene. The V and J genes are TRBV12-3 or TRBV12-4 and TRBJ2-3; possible D gene TRBD2, 6 bases. CDR3 length: 14 residues. Trimming left V 4 bases short and J 1 base short, with 9 bases between. Partial CDR3 DNA: TGTGCCAGCAGTTGGAGGGCCGGCACAGATACG. Translated, it gives CASSWRAGTDT. The complete CDR3 reads CASSWRAGTDTQYF.

Turning to this clone: The read gets to within 3 residues of the CDR3 end, and the germline J gene fills in the rest. This chain connects TRBV2 to TRBJ1-4, with 7 positions matching TRBD1. CDR1 and CDR2 (germline): SNHLY, FYNNEI. Trimming took 10 bases from V and 5 from J; bases not matched to a gene: 7. CDR3 length: 13 amino acids. The CDR3 loop is CATKGTVNEKLFF. The covered CDR3 bases are TGTGCCACTAAGGGGACAGTAAATGAAAAA.

As regards this clone: The CDR3 end falls 3 residues outside the read, so it is completed with the germline J gene. The J gene is TRBJ2-3, the V gene TRBV10-3; 10 nucleotides agree with TRBD1. The length of the CDR3 is 15 residues. Per the germline V gene, CDR1 is ENHRY and CDR2 is SYGVKD. Incomplete CDR3 DNA: TGTGCCATCAGTGAGACGACAGGGGGCGGTCAGCCG. Translation: CAISETTGGGQP. The CDR3 in full is CAISETTGGGQPQYF.

Worth noting for this clone: The read stops 3 residues short of the end of the CDR3; the missing end is completed from the germline J gene. J is TRBJ1-4 and V is TRBV7-2; TRBD1 aligns across 9 bases. From germline, CDR1 is SGHTA and CDR2 FQGNSA. The V and J ends lost 4 bases and 7 bases, in that order; junction bases with no gene match: 7. This CDR3 has 15 amino acids. The sequenced part of the CDR3 DNA is TGTGCCAGCAGCTCGGGACAGGGAGAGGGTGAAAAA. Amino acids: CASSSGQGEGEK. The full-length CDR3 reads as CASSSGQGEGEKLFF.

The CDR3 reads CSGLAGGTDTQYF. CDR3 bases read: TGCAGCGGATTAGCGGGAGGTACAGATACG. This chain connects TRBV29-1 to TRBJ2-3; 10 nucleotides line up with TRBD2. The read finishes 3 residues shy of the CDR3 end, and the germline J gene is used to complete it. The CDR3 loop spans 13 amino acids. Per germline, CDR1 SQVTM and CDR2 ANQGSEA. After removal of 7 bases from V and 3 bases from J, the junction contained 4 bases not matched to a gene.

Points on this clone: Coverage ceases 3 residues before the CDR3 finishes, and the germline J gene fills in the end. The J gene is TRBJ2-3, the V gene TRBV5-1, with 10 bases fitting TRBD1. This CDR3 contains 15 residues. Germline loops: CDR1 SGHRS, CDR2 YFSETQ. The CDR3 protein is CASSPRDRGEETQYF. The sequenced CDR3 bases are TGCGCCAGCAGCCCCCGGGACAGGGGTGAAGAGACG.

In the case of this clone: The CDR3 is cut off 3 residues early in the read; its end comes from the germline J gene. This chain joins TRBV18 and TRBJ2-2; no clear D. The V end lost 0 bases, the J end lost 4 bases, and 15 bases lay between the germline ends. CDR3 size: 17 residues. From germline, CDR1 is KGHSH and CDR2 LQKENI. CDR3: CASSPPYSLRSTGELFF. The CDR3 DNA, read in part, is TGTGCCAGCTCACCACCCTACAGCCTAAGGTCCACCGGGGAG.

Concerning this clone: The read ends 3 residues shy of where the CDR3 ends; the end is completed using the germline J gene. The V call is TRBV30, the J call TRBJ1-2; the D is unclear. This CDR3 has 13 amino acids. Germline values: CDR1 GTSNPN, CDR2 SVGIG (reference sequence). V was clipped by 2 bases and J by 4 bases, with 11 bases between them. The CDR3 sequence: CAWSTWWAYGYTF. Partial CDR3 DNA: TGTGCCTGGAGTACGTGGTGGGCCTATGGC.

Turning to this clone: The read halts 3 residues ahead of the CDR3 end, with the missing end drawn from the germline J gene. The chain couples TRBV7-9 to TRBJ1-1; unclear D gene. Germline V lookup: CDR1 SEHNR, CDR2 FQNEAQ (reference sequence). The CDR3 loop spans 13 amino acids. Trimming cost V 5 bases and J 1 base, with 8 bases left between them. CDR3 region: CASSQTPNTEAFF. CDR3 bases read: TGTGCCAGCAGCCAAACACCGAACACTGAA. The whole variable domain, filled in from reference TRBV7-9 and TRBJ1-1, reads DTGVSQNPRHKITKRGQNVTFRCDPISEHNRLYWYRQTLGQGPEFLTYFQNEAQLEKSRLLSDRFSAERPKGSFSTLEIQRTEQGDSAMYLCASSQTPNTEAFFGQGTRLTVV.

On this clone: The observed sequence ends 3 residues before the CDR3 terminus, with the missing tail filled in from the germline J gene. The rearrangement uses TRBV19 and TRBJ2-5, with D possibly matching TRBD2 (6 bases). Trimming removed 7 bases from V and 4 bases from J, with 13 bases in between. Germline V CDR1 and CDR2: LNHDA, SQIVND (reference sequence). The length of the CDR3 is 13 residues. CDR3 region: CASNLGGTETQYF. The covered CDR3 bases are TGTGCCAGTAATTTGGGGGGTACAGAGACC.

Remarks on this clone: Read coverage stops 3 residues before the CDR3 terminus; the germline J gene supplies the remainder. The V gene is TRBV5-4, the J gene TRBJ2-1; 11 bases are shared with TRBD1. Trimming removed 5 bases from V and 7 bases from J; junction bases left unmatched: 11. The germline CDR1 and CDR2 sequences are SGHNT and YYREEE (reference sequence). This CDR3 region has 16 residues. The CDR3 sequence: CASRRFFGTGGNEQFF. CDR3 bases read: TGTGCCAGCAGACGTTTCTTCGGGACAGGGGGAAATGAG.

Concerning this clone itself: The read ends 3 residues shy of where the CDR3 ends; the end is completed using the germline J gene. This sample also contains other DNA sequences that code for the same CDR3. The chain uses TRBV5-1 and TRBJ1-3; TRBD1 matches at 7 bases. This CDR3 region has 15 residues. CDR1 is SGHRS, CDR2 YFSETQ, per germline. Trimming took 0 bases from V and 8 from J; bases not matched to a gene: 8. Incomplete CDR3 DNA: TGCGCCAGCAGCTTGGATGGAGGGGGCCTGGACACC. Encoded protein: CASSLDGGGLDT. In full, the CDR3 is CASSLDGGGLDTIYF.

Regarding this clone: The sequenced fragment ends 3 residues before the CDR3 boundary, so the rest is inferred from the germline J gene. J is TRBJ2-6 and V is TRBV29-1; 7 nucleotides line up with TRBD1. Germline CDR1 SQVTM, CDR2 ANQGSEA. The length of the CDR3 is 11 residues. The ends lost 7 bases at V and 10 bases at J; junction bases unmatched: 4. The CDR3 sequence: CSAGGSNVLTF. CDR3 DNA (partial): TGCAGCGCAGGGGGTTCTAACGTC.

About this clone: The CDR3 is cut off 3 residues early in the read; its end comes from the germline J gene. V is TRBV12-3 or TRBV12-4 and J is TRBJ2-7; D perhaps matches TRBD2 (5 bases). The CDR3 covers 16 residues. Trimming shortened V by 4 bases and J by 3 bases, and 19 bases separated the two germline ends. CDR3 protein: CASSSRTVLDYYEQYF. CDR3 DNA, as far as it was read: TGTGCCAGCAGTTCCCGAACAGTCCTTGACTACTACGAG.

In the case of this clone: The read stops 3 residues short of the end of the CDR3; the missing end is completed from the germline J gene. The rearrangement uses TRBV6-2 or TRBV6-3 and TRBJ2-1; 12 bases agree with TRBD2. The ends lost 6 bases at V and 9 bases at J; junction bases unmatched: 9. This CDR3 is built from 15 residues. Germline values: CDR1 MNHEY, CDR2 SVGEGT. The CDR3 spells CASSQTSGSKSEQFF. CDR3 bases read: TGTGCCAGCAGCCAGACTAGCGGGAGTAAGAGTGAG.

As concerns this clone: The read is 3 residues too short to cover the CDR3 end, so that end is filled in from the germline J gene. V is TRBV20-1 and J is TRBJ1-1; D is possibly TRBD1 (5 bases). Trimming cost V 3 bases and J 5 bases, with 13 bases left between them. CDR3 length: 13 amino acids. CDR1 and CDR2 from the germline V gene are DFQATT and SNEGSKA (reference sequence). The part of the CDR3 DNA that was read is TGCAGTGCTAGCATAGTTCGGGGGACTGAA. It is translated as CSASIVRGTE. The entire CDR3 sequence reads CSASIVRGTEAFF.

For this clone: The CDR3 extends 3 residues past the end of the read, so its final part is completed from the germline J gene. The rearrangement links TRBV18 to TRBJ1-2; 10 bases are shared with TRBD1. The CDR3 has 13 residues. Germline lookup yields CDR1 KGHSH and CDR2 LQKENI. Unmatched junction bases numbered 4, after V lost 5 bases and J lost 7 bases. The CDR3 bases that were read are TGTGCCAGCTCATCTGACAGGGGGCCTGGC. Translation gives CASSSDRGPG. The CDR3 in its entirety is CASSSDRGPGYTF.

Notes on this clone: At one of its ends the junction is not consistent with the germline gene, which may arise from a read error. The sequenced CDR3 bases are TGTGCCAGCACCTTGACAGAAAATTCACCC. Translation: CASTLTENSP. The entire CDR3 sequence reads CASTLTENSPLHF. This rearrangement joins TRBV5-6 to TRBJ1-6; maybe TRBD1 (5 bases). The read is 3 residues too short to cover the CDR3 end, so that end is filled in from the germline J gene. The CDR3 contains 13 residues. Germline V gene data show CDR1 as SGHDT and CDR2 as YYEEEE.